This entry lists 23 T cell receptor beta chains sequenced from one sample in a study of blood T cells in healthy people across ages. Combining a sample-barcoded 5' primer with a J-beta primer mix, a second PCR ran for roughly 6 to 12 cycles. TCRdb ran MiXCR on the 5' RACE reads and lists one entry per CDR3 protein. Among 750,000 to 1,000,000 distinct CDR3 sequences, 29% were seen once, and the ten largest hold roughly 10%. The sample was also linked to a second study, of T cells of mothers and their children.

Sequencing was performed on blood. These receptors came from a woman aged 40-49 years in good health.

The J gene is TRBJ2-7, the V gene TRBV29-1; a weak D match, TRBD2 (6 bases). V lost 6 bases and J lost 7, with 19 bases in between. The germline gives CDR1 SQVTM, CDR2 ANQGSEA. This CDR3 region has 13 residues. This CDR3 is CSVGRDSGGEQYF. The CDR3 coding sequence is TGCAGCGTCGGAAGGGACTCCGGAGGGGAGCAGTACTTC.

This clonotype was counted at least ten times. This chain joins TRBV7-9 and TRBJ1-3, with D possibly matching TRBD1 (5 bases). V shed 2 bases and J shed 4 bases, with 12 bases lying between them. The CDR3 extends over 15 amino acids. Germline CDR1 reads SEHNR; CDR2 reads FQNEAQ (reference sequence). In DNA, the CDR3 is TGTGCCAGCAGCTTAAGCACAGGATCCGGAAACACCATATATTTT. Amino acid sequence: CASSLSTGSGNTIYF.

The gene calls are TRBV5-1 and TRBJ2-5; 12 bases are a match to TRBD2. Germline loops: CDR1 SGHRS, CDR2 YFSETQ. The CDR3 has 15 residues. J was trimmed by 3 bases and V by 4 bases; bases with no gene match: 4. The CDR3 DNA reads as TGCGCCAGCAGCCCTAGCGGGGGGGAAGAAGAGACCCAGTACTTC. It translates to CASSPSGGEEETQYF.

This clonotype was observed at least ten times. This CDR3 is CSARGLGNTEAFF. CDR3 in DNA: TGCAGTGCTAGAGGTCTAGGGAACACTGAAGCTTTCTTT. The rearrangement links TRBV20-1 to TRBJ1-1; D unclear. The CDR3 runs to 13 residues. V was shortened by 1 base and J by 1 base, with 7 bases between the two germline ends. Germline V CDR1 and CDR2: DFQATT, SNEGSKA (reference sequence).

This chain joins TRBV20-1 and TRBJ1-2, with D tentatively TRBD1 (5 bases). Per germline, CDR1 DFQATT and CDR2 SNEGSKA (reference sequence). CDR3 length equals 13 residues. V was clipped by 0 bases and J by 2 bases, with 7 bases between them. The CDR3 DNA reads TGCAGTGCTAGAGATTGGGGGAACTATGGCTACACCTTC. Translating gives CSARDWGNYGYTF.

This chain uses TRBV7-2 with TRBJ2-7; tentative D call: TRBD1 (5 bases). Between the trimmed V and J ends, which lost 1 base and 3 bases, there was a span of 13 bases. Germline-derived CDR1 and CDR2 are SGHTA and FQGNSA. CDR3 size: 15 residues. The CDR3 reads CASSLDRSLYYEQYF. The CDR3 nucleotides are TGTGCCAGCAGCTTAGACAGGTCCCTCTACTACGAGCAGTACTTC.

This clonotype has ten or more counts. The chain carries TRBV20-1 and TRBJ2-3; 11 bases fit TRBD2. The germline gives CDR1 DFQATT, CDR2 SNEGSKA (reference sequence). The CDR3 loop spans 14 amino acids. V lost 6 bases, J lost 3 bases, and 5 bases stayed unmatched. CDR3 loop: CSATRLAGTDTQYF. The DNA for the CDR3 is TGCAGTGCAACGAGACTAGCGGGGACAGATACGCAGTATTTT.

This clonotype occurred many times. The chain has TRBV12-3 or TRBV12-4 and TRBJ1-5, with 8 positions matching TRBD1. V gave up 3 bases and J gave up 5 bases; unmatched junction bases: 6. The length of the CDR3 is 15 residues. Here the CDR3 reads CASSLGQGADQPQHF. The CDR3 nucleotides are TGTGCCAGCAGTTTGGGGCAGGGGGCCGATCAGCCCCAGCATTTT.

In this sample, this clonotype turned up a few times. The junction shows a germline mismatch at one end, possibly a read error. The genes are TRBV2 and TRBJ1-6, with D perhaps TRBD1 (6 bases). CDR1 and CDR2 (germline): SNHLY, FYNNEI. There are 14 residues in the CDR3. CDR3 DNA: TGTGCCAGCAGTGAAACGGCCAGGGGATCACCCCCCCACTTT. Its protein is CASSETARGSPPHF.

The chain recombines TRBV7-6 with TRBJ2-7; TRBD1 agrees at 7 bases. This CDR3 comprises 14 residues. Germline V gene lookup returns CDR1 SGHVS and CDR2 FNYEAQ. With V trimmed by 3 bases and J by 2 bases, 4 bases remained unmatched. This CDR3 is CASSFNQGAYEQYF. CDR3 nucleotides: TGTGCCAGCAGCTTCAATCAGGGGGCCTACGAGCAGTACTTC.

In this sample, this clonotype turned up a few times. This rearrangement joins TRBV9 to TRBJ2-3; 8 nucleotides line up with TRBD2. CDR1 is SGDLS, CDR2 YYNGEE, per germline. The V segment lost 1 base and the J segment 1 base; nucleotides outside the gene matches: 5. The CDR3 has 16 amino acids. CDR3 amino acids: CASSVSSGAGTDTQYF. CDR3 DNA: TGTGCCAGCAGCGTAAGTAGCGGGGCTGGCACAGATACGCAGTATTTT.

The gene calls are TRBV30 and TRBJ1-5; a possible D gene is TRBD1 (6 bases). The length of the CDR3 is 16 residues. The germline CDR1 and CDR2 sequences are GTSNPN and SVGIG (reference sequence). The ends were cut back, 3 bases at V and 0 bases at J, with 15 bases in the middle. CDR3 amino acids: CAWSPGGADSNQPQHF. DNA of the CDR3: TGTGCCTGGAGCCCTGGGGGGGCGGATAGCAATCAGCCCCAGCATTTT. Looking up the rest from reference TRBV30 and TRBJ1-5 gives the full variable domain: SQTIHQWPATLVQPVGSPLSLECTVEGTSNPNLYWYRQAAGRGLQLLFYSVGIGQISSEVPQNLSASRPQDRQFILSSKKLLLSDSGFYLCAWSPGGADSNQPQHFGDGTRLSIL.

In this sample, this clonotype turned up many times. V gene TRBV4-3 combines with J gene TRBJ2-5; the match to TRBD2 covers 14 bases. Losses at the gene ends were 1 base for V and 5 bases for J; bases not matched to a gene: 0. Germline CDR1 reads LGHNA; CDR2 reads YSLEER. The CDR3 covers 15 residues. The CDR3 sequence: CASSQGLAGGETQYF. The CDR3, as DNA: TGCGCCAGCAGCCAAGGACTAGCGGGGGGGGAGACCCAGTACTTC.

The gene calls are TRBV5-1 and TRBJ2-3; D may be TRBD1 or TRBD2 (6 bases each). The CDR3 is 12 residues long. Deletions cut 3 bases from V and 13 bases from J, with 15 bases between. CDR1 and CDR2 (germline): SGHRS, YFSETQ. CDR3: CASSSPGGKEYF. The CDR3 DNA is TGCGCCAGCAGCTCACCCGGGGGCAAAGAGTATTTT. Drawing the rest from reference TRBV5-1 and TRBJ2-3, the complete variable domain is KAGVTQTPRYLIKTRGQQVTLSCSPISGHRSVSWYQQTPGQGLQFLFEYFSETQRNKGNFPGRFSGRQFSNSRSEMNVSTLELGDSALYLCASSSPGGKEYFGPGTRLTVL.

This chain connects TRBV6-2 or TRBV6-3 to TRBJ2-3, with 13 bases matching TRBD2. Germline CDR1 is MNHEY and CDR2 is SVGEGT. The CDR3 has 18 residues. V shed 6 bases and J 4 bases; nucleotides not matched to a gene: 13. CDR3 sequence reads: CASSPTGLAGAGADTQYF. The CDR3 coding sequence is TGTGCCAGCAGCCCTACCGGACTAGCGGGGGCCGGAGCAGATACGCAGTATTTT.

This chain links TRBV7-9 with TRBJ2-3, with a weak D call TRBD1 (5 bases). The CDR3 length is 15 residues. V gave up 1 base and J gave up 2 bases, with 10 bases separating them. Germline-derived CDR1 and CDR2 are SEHNR and FQNEAQ (reference sequence). The CDR3 loop reads CASSLEGSVTDTQYF. Here the CDR3 DNA reads TGTGCCAGCAGCTTAGAGGGGTCAGTCACAGATACGCAGTATTTT. The whole variable domain, remainder taken from reference TRBV7-9 and TRBJ2-3, is DTGVSQNPRHKITKRGQNVTFRCDPISEHNRLYWYRQTLGQGPEFLTYFQNEAQLEKSRLLSDRFSAERPKGSFSTLEIQRTEQGDSAMYLCASSLEGSVTDTQYFGPGTRLTVL.

Remarks on this clonotype: Germline and junction disagree at one end, which may indicate a read error. The J gene is TRBJ2-2, the V gene TRBV29-1; D might be TRBD2 (5 bases). In germline, CDR1 is SQVTM, CDR2 ANQGSEA. CDR3 length: 13 amino acids. As DNA, the CDR3 is TGCAGCGTTCGGGGAGTTAACACCGGGGAGCTGTGTTTT. This sequence encodes CSVRGVNTGELCF.

On this clonotype: A much larger clone lies one base from this, so it may be a read error. The V and J genes are TRBV10-3 and TRBJ2-1; D possibly corresponds to TRBD2 (5 bases). The CDR3 has 15 amino acids. CDR1 ENHRY and CDR2 SYGVKD come from the germline V gene. CDR3 coding DNA: TGTGCCATCAGTGAGTCGGGAGCGGCCAACAATGGGCAGTTCTTC. Translating it yields CAISESGAANNGQFF.

The gene calls are TRBV4-3 and TRBJ2-3; maybe TRBD1 (6 bases). CDR1 is LGHNA and CDR2 is YSLEER in the germline V gene. The ends were cut back, 6 bases at V and 2 bases at J, with 12 bases in the middle. CDR3 length: 14 residues. CDR3 DNA sequence: TGCGCCAGCAGTTTAGACAGGCCCACAGATACGCAGTATTTT. Residues: CASSLDRPTDTQYF.

This clonotype occurred a few times. This chain uses TRBV12-3 or TRBV12-4 with TRBJ2-5; weak D call: TRBD1 (5 bases). The ends were cut back, 6 bases at V and 1 base at J, with 30 bases in the middle. The CDR3 runs 20 residues. The chain's CDR3 is CASSLRLGLAQGFGQETQYF. Here the CDR3 DNA reads TGTGCCAGCAGCCTACGACTGGGCTTAGCTCAGGGTTTCGGCCAAGAGACCCAGTACTTC.

The table lists this clonotype with a count of one. V usage is TRBV4-1 and J usage is TRBJ2-2, with D possibly being TRBD1 or TRBD2 (6 bases each). Germline loops: CDR1 MGHRA, CDR2 YSYEKL. Trimming removed 4 bases from V and 9 bases from J, with 18 bases in between. This CDR3 has 15 residues. The CDR3 DNA sequence: TGCGCCAGCAGCCCCCTGATCGGGGGCCTTCGGGAGCTGTTTTTT. As protein: CASSPLIGGLRELFF.

The table lists this clonotype with many counts. The rearrangement joins TRBV14 to TRBJ2-7; D unclear. The V gene's germline CDR1 is SGHDN and CDR2 FVKESK. Trimming took 0 bases from V and 2 from J, leaving 8 bases between them. This CDR3 spans 14 amino acids. CDR3 sequence: CASSQDLVTYEQYF. In DNA form, the CDR3 reads TGTGCCAGCAGCCAAGATCTAGTTACCTACGAGCAGTACTTC. Supplemented by reference TRBV14 and TRBJ2-7, the full variable domain reads EAGVTQFPSHSVIEKGQTVTLRCDPISGHDNLYWYRRVMGKEIKFLLHFVKESKQDESGMPNNRFLAERTGGTYSTLKVQPAELEDSGVYFCASSQDLVTYEQYFGPGTRLTVT.

The rearrangement uses TRBV30 and TRBJ2-3, with 8 bases matching TRBD2. This CDR3 is 14 amino acids long. The germline CDR1 and CDR2 sequences are GTSNPN and SVGIG (reference sequence). Trimming took 0 bases from V and 6 from J; bases not matched to a gene: 5. The CDR3 bases are TGTGCCTGGAGTGTACCGGCGGGGGGCGATACGCAGTATTTT. Translated, it gives CAWSVPAGGDTQYF.